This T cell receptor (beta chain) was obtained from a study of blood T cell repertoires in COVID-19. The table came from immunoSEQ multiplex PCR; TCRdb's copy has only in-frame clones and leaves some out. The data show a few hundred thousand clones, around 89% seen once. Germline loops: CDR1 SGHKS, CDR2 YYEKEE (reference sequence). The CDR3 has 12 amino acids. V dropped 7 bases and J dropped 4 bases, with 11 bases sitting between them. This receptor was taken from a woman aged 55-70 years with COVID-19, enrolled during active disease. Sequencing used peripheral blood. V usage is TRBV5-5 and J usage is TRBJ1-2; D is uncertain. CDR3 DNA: TGTGCCAGCGTCGAAAGCGCCTATGGCTACACCTTC. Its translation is CASVESAYGYTF.